This is a list of T cell receptor beta chains from one sample in a study of T cells after posttransplantation cyclophosphamide. Only in-frame clones appear in the TCRdb table, and some are missing; sequencing was by immunoSEQ multiplex PCR. Here the sample spans around 7,000 clones, approximately 90% being singletons. The material sequenced was PBMCs, taken approximately 190 weeks after allogeneic stem cell transplant with posttransplant cyclophosphamide. All receptors derive from a female patient aged 50 to 65 who received an allogeneic stem cell transplant from a related donor, was CMV-positive, and had no GVHD. Among the T cells, some may be from the graft donor. The CDR3 runs from the conserved cysteine through the conserved F or W. D genes are given only for firm matches. Some rows mark clone size as missing; the rest say once, few, many or name a class of expanded clone.

len,j_gene,d_gene,v_gene,abundance,CDR3nt,CDR3aa
16,TRBJ2-1,NA,TRBV19,NA,TGTGCCAGTAGTATACCTTCGGAGGCGGCCTACAATGAGCAGTTCTTC,CASSIPSEAAYNEQFF
14,TRBJ2-2,TRBD2,TRBV15,NA,TGTGCCACCAGCACCGGACTAGATGCCGGGGAGCTGTTTTTT,CATSTGLDAGELFF
18,TRBJ2-3,NA,TRBV5-6,once,TGTGCCAGCAGCGGGGGATTTTGGGGGCGACCTAGCACAGATACGCAGTATTTT,CASSGGFWGRPSTDTQYF
16,TRBJ1-2,TRBD1,TRBV7-2,NA,TGTGCCAGCAGCTTACGGACAGGGATGTTAAACTATGGCTACACCTTC,CASSLRTGMLNYGYTF
13,TRBJ2-7,TRBD2,TRBV11-3,NA,TGTGCCAGCAGCATTAGCGGGTCCTACGAGCAGTACTTC,CASSISGSYEQYF
15,TRBJ2-7,NA,TRBV9,NA,TGTGCCAGCAGCGTAGGGGGCAGGCCGGACTACGAGCAGTACTTC,CASSVGGRPDYEQYF
16,TRBJ2-1,NA,TRBV7-3,NA,TGTGCCAGCAGCTTAGAGGCGACGAGCTCCTACAATGAGCAGTTCTTC,CASSLEATSSYNEQFF
12,TRBJ2-7,NA,TRBV19,NA,TGTGCCAGTAGTATAGGACTTCGGGAGCAGTACTTC,CASSIGLREQYF
15,TRBJ1-4,NA,TRBV5-4,NA,TGTGCCAGCAGCAAAAAGACCGAGGGTGGTGAAAAACTGTTTTTT,CASSKKTEGGEKLFF
16,TRBJ2-3,TRBD1,TRBV19,NA,TGTGCCAGTAGTACGTACCGGGACAGAAGTTTAGATACGCAGTATTTT,CASSTYRDRSLDTQYF
15,TRBJ1-2,TRBD1,TRBV28,NA,TGTGCCAGCAGTTTATCCGGGACAGGGGATGATGGCTACACCTTC,CASSLSGTGDDGYTF